The 8 T cell receptor beta chains given below trace back to one sample, sequenced in a study of shared clonotypes between healthy human individuals. Clones were read by immunoSEQ multiplex PCR, and TCRdb kept only the in-frame ones, dropping some. The sample includes roughly 110,000 clones, approximately 70% of them seen just once. Material: memory CD8+ T cells sorted from blood. The sample's subset: CD45RO+ cells pooled with CCR7-negative TemRA cells. The receptors were sampled from a young woman in good health.

This clone was recorded many times. This chain joins TRBV11-1 and TRBJ2-1; 7 bases are a match to TRBD2. Germline CDR1 and CDR2: SGHAT and FQDESV (reference sequence). The CDR3 totals 15 residues. J lost 5 bases, V lost 5 bases, and 9 bases had no gene match. The CDR3 here is CASSPTSAGDNEQFF. The CDR3 DNA reads as TGTGCCAGCAGCCCAACTAGCGCAGGTGACAATGAGCAGTTCTTC.

The J gene is TRBJ2-7, the V gene TRBV6-1; TRBD2 might be the D (5 bases). Germline CDR1 reads MNHNS; CDR2 reads SASEGT. V was shortened by 3 bases and J by 2 bases, with 20 bases between the two germline ends. This CDR3 comprises 17 residues. The CDR3 DNA is TGTGCCAGCAGTGACCCCCTCGTGTCCCCTAGCCCCTACGAGCAGTACTTC. Translating gives CASSDPLVSPSPYEQYF.

The V call is TRBV28, the J call TRBJ2-5; TRBD2 aligns across 8 bases. CDR3 length equals 19 residues. The germline V gene has CDR1 MDHEN and CDR2 SYDVKM. V lost 3 bases to trimming and J lost 5 bases; unmatched junction nucleotides: 20. The CDR3 bases are TGTGCCAGCAGTTTCGATTCGGGCGTCGACCGGGAGGGCCATGAGACCCAGTACTTC. It is translated as CASSFDSGVDREGHETQYF.

The chain employs TRBV7-9 and TRBJ2-7; 7 bases fit TRBD1. Per the germline V gene, CDR1 is SEHNR and CDR2 is FQNEAQ (reference sequence). The J segment lost 3 bases and the V segment lost 5 bases, leaving 4 bases of the junction unmatched. The CDR3 contains 13 residues. The CDR3 here is CASSTRQGYEQYF. The CDR3 DNA sequence: TGTGCCAGCAGCACTAGACAGGGCTACGAGCAGTACTTC.

This sequence joins TRBV7-8 and TRBJ2-7, with TRBD2 matching over 12 bases. CDR3 length equals 15 residues. Germline loops: CDR1 SGHVS, CDR2 FQNEAQ. Trimming at V came to 2 bases and at J to 4 bases, leaving 3 bases not matched to a gene. The CDR3 coding sequence is TGTGCCAGCAGCTTATTGACTAGCGGGAGTTACGAGCAGTACTTC. Translation: CASSLLTSGSYEQYF.

The chain uses TRBV15 and TRBJ2-3, with 10 bases matching TRBD1. CDR3 length equals 20 residues. Germline CDR1 reads LNHNV; CDR2 reads YYDKDF (reference sequence). Germline trimming cut 4 bases from V and 4 bases from J; bases unmatched to any gene: 20. The CDR3 loop reads CATSIIRDRGGFWMSDTQYF. The CDR3 DNA is TGTGCCACCAGCATCATCCGGGACAGGGGTGGCTTTTGGATGTCAGATACGCAGTATTTT.

V and J are TRBV6-5 and TRBJ2-7; TRBD1 aligns across 12 bases. V trimming: 2 bases; J trimming: 2 bases; junction bases outside the gene matches: 1. The CDR3 runs to 15 residues. The germline gives CDR1 MNHEY, CDR2 SVGAGI. The DNA for the CDR3 is TGTGCCAGCAGTTACGGGACAGGGGGCCCCTACGAGCAGTACTTC. Translating it yields CASSYGTGGPYEQYF.

V usage is TRBV5-1 and J usage is TRBJ2-3, with D possibly being TRBD1 (6 bases). This CDR3 region has 14 residues. The V end was cut by 0 bases, the J end by 3 bases, with 8 bases between. The germline CDR1 and CDR2 sequences are SGHRS and YFSETQ. Here the CDR3 reads CASSLAGATDTQYF. Written as DNA, the CDR3 is TGCGCCAGCAGCTTGGCAGGGGCAACAGATACGCAGTATTTT.